By sample share, the clone carrying this T cell receptor (beta chain) is medium-sized (0.01 to 0.1%). Its antigen is not known. The sample originates from a study of neurological immune-mediated disorders. Trimming removed 5 bases from V and 3 bases from J; junction bases left unmatched: 13. Per germline, CDR1 MDHEN and CDR2 SYDVKM. The CDR3 spans 17 residues. Study-wide results and limits: None of the CDR3 amino acid sequences in expanded clones turned up in more than one subject, which points to private repertoires in all groups. Phylogenetic grouping placed 18 of 34 multiple sclerosis patients' repertoires in one related-CDR3 cluster, a possible signature.

By 5'RACE with 10-nucleotide random UMIs, the cDNA was made. TCRdb analysed the 5' RACE reads with MiXCR anew, one entry per CDR3 protein. The repertoire holds some 19,000 distinct CDR3 sequences, roughly 17% seen once, with around 7% in the top ten. The sorted libraries were made from approximately 1 million CD4+ or CD8+ T cells. Sequenced input: CD8+ T cells from blood. The clonotype comes from a woman younger than 35 with multiple sclerosis. J is TRBJ2-5 and V is TRBV28, with 9 positions matching TRBD2. The DNA for the CDR3 is TGTGCCAGCAGTAGGACCACCTCGGCTAGCGGGGAAGAGACCCAGTACTTC. This sequence encodes CASSRTTSASGEETQYF.